This T cell receptor (beta chain) was obtained from a study of blood T cell repertoires in COVID-19. This table comes from immunoSEQ multiplex PCR, and its TCRdb copy is limited to in-frame clones, with some not included. Of some 40,000 clones listed, around 80% are singletons. This clone was counted between two and nine times. There are 14 residues in the CDR3. Looked up from germline, CDR1 is MNHNY and CDR2 is SVGAGI (reference sequence). Trimming cost V 6 bases and J 6 bases; bases outside gene matches: 8. This receptor was taken from a human donor in a cohort sampled during active COVID-19. The sequencing input was peripheral blood. The chain links TRBV6-6 to TRBJ2-7; the match to TRBD2 covers 10 bases. CDR3 sequence (DNA): TGTGCCAGCAGGCCCGGGACTAGCGTGTCCGAGCAGTACTTC. It is translated as CASRPGTSVSEQYF.